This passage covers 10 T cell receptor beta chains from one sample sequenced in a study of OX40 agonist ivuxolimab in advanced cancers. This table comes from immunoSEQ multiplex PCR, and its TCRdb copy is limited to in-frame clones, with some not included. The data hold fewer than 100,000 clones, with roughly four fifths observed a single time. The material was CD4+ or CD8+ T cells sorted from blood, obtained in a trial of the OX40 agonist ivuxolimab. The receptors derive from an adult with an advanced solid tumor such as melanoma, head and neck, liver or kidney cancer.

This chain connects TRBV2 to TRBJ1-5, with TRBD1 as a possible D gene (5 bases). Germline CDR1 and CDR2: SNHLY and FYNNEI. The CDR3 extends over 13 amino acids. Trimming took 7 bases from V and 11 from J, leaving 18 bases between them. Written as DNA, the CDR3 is TGTGCCAGCAAAGAACGGGAGGGGAAGGCCCAGCATTTT. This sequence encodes CASKEREGKAQHF.

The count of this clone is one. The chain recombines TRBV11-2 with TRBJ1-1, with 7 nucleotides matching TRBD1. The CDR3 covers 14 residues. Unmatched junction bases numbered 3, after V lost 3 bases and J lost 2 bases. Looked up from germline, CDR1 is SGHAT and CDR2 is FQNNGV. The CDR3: CASSLGQSNTEAFF. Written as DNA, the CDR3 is TGTGCCAGCAGCTTGGGACAGAGCAACACTGAAGCTTTCTTT.

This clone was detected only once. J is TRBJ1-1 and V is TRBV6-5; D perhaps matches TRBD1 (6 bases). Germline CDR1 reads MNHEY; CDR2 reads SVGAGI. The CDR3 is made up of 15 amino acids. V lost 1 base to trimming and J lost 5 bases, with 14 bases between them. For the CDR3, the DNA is TGTGCCAGCAGTTACTTGGGGGCCACAAATACTGAAGCTTTCTTT. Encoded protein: CASSYLGATNTEAFF.

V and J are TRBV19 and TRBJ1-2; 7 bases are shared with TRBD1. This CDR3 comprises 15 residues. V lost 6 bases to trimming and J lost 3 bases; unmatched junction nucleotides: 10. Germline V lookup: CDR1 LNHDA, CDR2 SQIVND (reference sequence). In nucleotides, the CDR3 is TGTGCCAGTAGCGCCTTTGAGGGGGCGGACTATGGCTACACCTTC. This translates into CASSAFEGADYGYTF. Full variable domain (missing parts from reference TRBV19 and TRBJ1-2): DGGITQSPKYLFRKEGQNVTLSCEQNLNHDAMYWYRQDPGQGLRLIYYSQIVNDFQKGDIAEGYSVSREKKESFPLTVTSAQKNPTAFYLCASSAFEGADYGYTFGSGTRLTVV.

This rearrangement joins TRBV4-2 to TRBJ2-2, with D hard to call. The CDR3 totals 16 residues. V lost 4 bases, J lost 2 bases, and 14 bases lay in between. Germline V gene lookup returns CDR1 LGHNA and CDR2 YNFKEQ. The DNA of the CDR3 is TGTGCCAGCAGCCCCCTAAGCAGAGGAAACACCGGGGAGCTGTTTTTT. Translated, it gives CASSPLSRGNTGELFF.

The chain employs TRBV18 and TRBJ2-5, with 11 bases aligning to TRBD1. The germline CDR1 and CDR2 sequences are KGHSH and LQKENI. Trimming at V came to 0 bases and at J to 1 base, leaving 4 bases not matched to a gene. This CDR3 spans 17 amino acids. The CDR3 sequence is CASSPPRGTGGQETQYF. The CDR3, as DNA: TGTGCCAGCTCACCACCCAGAGGGACAGGGGGCCAAGAGACCCAGTACTTC.

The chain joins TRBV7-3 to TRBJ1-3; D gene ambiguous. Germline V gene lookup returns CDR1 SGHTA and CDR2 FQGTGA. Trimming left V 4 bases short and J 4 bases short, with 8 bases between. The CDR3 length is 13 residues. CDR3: CASSSPGGNTIYF. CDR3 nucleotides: TGTGCCAGCAGCTCCCCCGGGGGAAACACCATATATTTT. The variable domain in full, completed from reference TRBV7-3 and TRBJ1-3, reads GAGVSQTPSNKVTEKGKYVELRCDPISGHTALYWYRQSLGQGPEFLIYFQGTGAADDSGLPNDRFFAVRPEGSVSTLKIQRTERGDSAVYLCASSSPGGNTIYFGEGSWLTVV.

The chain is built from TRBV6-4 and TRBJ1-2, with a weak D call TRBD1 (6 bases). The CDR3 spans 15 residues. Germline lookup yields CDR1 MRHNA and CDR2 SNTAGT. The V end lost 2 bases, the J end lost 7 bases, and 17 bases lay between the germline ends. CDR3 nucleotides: TGTGCCAGCAGTGACACCCCCCACGGGGGCCGTGGCTACACCTTC. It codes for CASSDTPHGGRGYTF.

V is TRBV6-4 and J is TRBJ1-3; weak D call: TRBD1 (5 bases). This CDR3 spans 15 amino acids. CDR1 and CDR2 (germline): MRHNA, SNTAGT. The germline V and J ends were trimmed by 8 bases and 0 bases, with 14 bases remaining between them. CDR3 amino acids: CASGYDSYSGNTIYF. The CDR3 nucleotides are TGTGCCAGCGGATATGACAGTTACTCTGGAAACACCATATATTTT.

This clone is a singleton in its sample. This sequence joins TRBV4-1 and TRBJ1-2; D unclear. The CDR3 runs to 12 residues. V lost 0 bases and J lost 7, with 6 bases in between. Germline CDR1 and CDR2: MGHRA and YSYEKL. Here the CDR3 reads CASSQETGGYTF. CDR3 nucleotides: TGCGCCAGCAGCCAAGAAACTGGTGGCTACACCTTC.